The following is a T cell receptor beta chain sequence with its context. TCRdb's table, derived via immunoSEQ multiplex PCR, lists solely in-frame clones and lacks some. The data contain around 200,000 clones, roughly 94% of them singletons. This entry comes from a study of control samples from healthy donors and cancer patients. Germline values: CDR1 GTSNPN, CDR2 SVGIG (reference sequence). Trimming shortened V by 0 bases and J by 4 bases, and 4 bases separated the two germline ends. This CDR3 spans 13 amino acids. The V and J genes are TRBV30 and TRBJ2-6; the D is unclear. The receptor was derived from a man in his fifties in good health. Sequencing input: blood. CDR3 sequence: CAWSVEGANVLTF. DNA of the CDR3: TGTGCCTGGAGTGTTGAGGGGGCCAACGTCCTGACTTTC.